This T cell receptor (beta chain) was captured by sequencing in a study of T-cell memory formation after mild COVID-19. In this sample, this clonotype turned up a few times. The antigen is not known. Notes on the study in general: Day 15 to 85 contracting clones showed balanced CD4/CD8; later expanders leaned CD4+. The second-wave clones peaking on day 37 were not confirmed as SARS-CoV-2-specific.

TCRdb itself ran the 5' RACE reads through MiXCR, one entry per CDR3 protein. The data contain 300,000 to 400,000 distinct CDR3 sequences, roughly 15% of them singletons. The germline V gene has CDR1 SGDLS and CDR2 YYNGEE. Trimming took off 4 bases at V and 3 bases at J, with 17 bases between the two ends. The CDR3 is 15 amino acids. Sequencing was performed on PBMCs or a T cell subset sorted from them (not recorded which). This TCR came from a man aged 18 to 30 who had mild COVID-19 (a few samples of this study predate the infection). Cell type and time point are not known. The chain is built from TRBV9 and TRBJ2-7, with D perhaps matching TRBD1 (6 bases). The CDR3 sequence: CASSLYRDTFYEQYF. The CDR3 DNA reads TGTGCCAGCAGCCTTTATAGGGACACCTTCTACGAGCAGTACTTC.